This T cell receptor beta chain was captured by sequencing in a study of blood T cells in healthy people across ages. A J-beta primer mix and a sample-barcoded 5' primer were used in a second PCR of roughly 6 to 11 cycles. A tag from a template-switch adaptor with 12 random nucleotides marked each cDNA molecule. TCRdb re-analysed the 5' RACE reads in MiXCR, keeping a single row per CDR3 protein. The sample yields hundreds of thousands of distinct CDR3 sequences, less than 45% seen once. Study observations and caveats: In the absence of known donor CMV status, changes in expanded clonotypes were possibly confounded. Versus aged donors, long-lived donors had higher diversity and more naive CD4+ cells.

The CDR3 has 12 residues. With 7 bases removed from V and 1 base from J, the gap between germline ends came to 7 bases. In germline, CDR1 is MNHNS, CDR2 SASEGT. In this sample, this clonotype turned up a few times. The antigen is unknown. The sequence was collected from a man at least 80 years old in good health. The chain links TRBV6-1 to TRBJ2-5; D unresolved. The specimen sequenced was blood. CDR3 amino acids: CASTWGQETQYF. In DNA, the CDR3 is TGTGCCAGCACCTGGGGCCAAGAGACCCAGTACTTC.